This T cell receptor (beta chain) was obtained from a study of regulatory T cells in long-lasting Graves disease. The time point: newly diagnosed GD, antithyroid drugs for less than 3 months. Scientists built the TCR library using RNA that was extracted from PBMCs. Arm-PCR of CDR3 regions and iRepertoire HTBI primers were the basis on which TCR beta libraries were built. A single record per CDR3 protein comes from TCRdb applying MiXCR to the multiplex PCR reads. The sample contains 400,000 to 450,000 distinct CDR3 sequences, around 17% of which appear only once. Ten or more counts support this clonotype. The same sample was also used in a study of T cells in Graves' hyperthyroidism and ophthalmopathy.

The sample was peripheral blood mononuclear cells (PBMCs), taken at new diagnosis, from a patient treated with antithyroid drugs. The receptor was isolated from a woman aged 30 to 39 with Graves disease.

The CDR3 here is CATSDFGLAGGPSYNEQFF. The CDR3 bases are TGTGCCACCAGTGATTTTGGACTAGCGGGAGGGCCCTCCTACAATGAGCAGTTCTTC. This chain uses TRBV24-1 with TRBJ2-1; 15 bases are shared with TRBD2. Germline V gives CDR1 KGHDR, CDR2 SFDVKD. The CDR3 contains 19 residues. V dropped 1 base and J dropped 0; count of bases not matched to a gene: 3.